Described below is a single T cell receptor beta chain sequence and its context. What it binds is not known. Via MiXCR, TCRdb re-called the 5' RACE reads, giving one row per CDR3 protein. The repertoire holds 300,000 to 400,000 distinct CDR3 sequences, with approximately 27% as singletons. The source of the sample is a study of T-cell memory formation after mild COVID-19. Overall study: In these data, TCR clusters were largely donor specific. Overall study findings and caveats: Researchers report contracting CD4+ clones mostly in CM and EM, with CD8+ clones in EMRA. Clones from the second wave (peaking day 37) had unconfirmed SARS-CoV-2 specificity. Memory sampled before infection contained some responding clones, suggesting cross-reactive memory joined.

J gave up 3 bases and V 2 bases, and 4 bases lay outside the gene matches. This CDR3 comprises 13 residues. Germline V gene lookup returns CDR1 DFQATT and CDR2 SNEGSKA (reference sequence). Sequencing was performed on PBMCs or a T cell subset sorted from them (not recorded which). This receptor was identified in an adult woman who had mild COVID-19 (a few samples of this study predate the infection). Cell type and time point are not known. This chain connects TRBV20-1 to TRBJ2-7; 7 bases are a match to TRBD2. DNA for the CDR3: TGCAGTGCTAGATCGGGGGGATACTACGAGCAGTACTTC. As protein: CSARSGGYYEQYF.